These T cell receptor beta chains were read from a single sample in a study of shared clonotypes between healthy human individuals. Libraries were prepared by immunoSEQ multiplex PCR; TCRdb keeps only in-frame clonotypes and omits some of them. The data show around 500,000 clones, 75% to 85% seen once. Sequences were obtained from PBMCs. The receptors stem from a woman between 35 and 50 years old in good health. Some clones in this sample may be carry-over from other donors' samples. CDR3s include the opening cysteine and the closing phenylalanine or tryptophan. A D gene is named only where the DNA matches it firmly. Clone size, where shown, is once, few, many, or a class for clones that have expanded.

j_call clone_size v_call d_call cdr3_aa cdr3_nt
TRBJ2-3 . TRBV9 TRBD2 CASSVGGSGRDTQYF TGTGCCAGCAGCGTAGGGGGGAGCGGGAGGGATACGCAGTATTTT
TRBJ1-1 few TRBV5-1 . CASSLTGSGLMNTEAFF TGCGCCAGCAGCCTTACAGGGTCTGGGCTAATGAACACTGAAGCTTTCTTT
TRBJ2-7 . TRBV15 . CATSLGLGSSYEQYF TGTGCCACCAGCCTGGGACTGGGTAGCTCCTACGAGCAGTACTTC
TRBJ2-1 once TRBV6-1 . CATAGNEQFF TGTGCCACCGCAGGGAATGAGCAGTTCTTC
TRBJ1-1 . TRBV19 . CATYRGDSGTEAFF TGTGCCACCTATAGAGGGGACTCGGGCACTGAAGCTTTCTTT
TRBJ1-1 . TRBV6-6 . CASSYEPLTTEAFF TGTGCCAGCAGTTACGAGCCTTTGACCACTGAAGCTTTCTTT
TRBJ1-2 . TRBV2 TRBD1 CASTGGGNYGYTF TGTGCCAGCACAGGGGGGGGGAACTATGGCTACACCTTC
TRBJ2-1 . TRBV5-1 . CASSPLTGGNEQFF TGCGCCAGCAGCCCCTTGACAGGAGGCAATGAGCAGTTCTTC
TRBJ1-1 . TRBV7-6 TRBD1 CASSQGQGYTEAFF TGTGCCAGCAGCCAGGGACAGGGGTACACTGAAGCTTTCTTT
TRBJ2-2 . TRBV4-1 . CASSQDRGARELFF TGCGCCAGCAGCCAAGATCGGGGGGCTCGGGAGCTGTTTTTT
TRBJ2-7 . TRBV28 TRBD2 CASQTSGRRSSYEQYF TGTGCCAGCCAGACTAGCGGGAGGCGAAGCTCCTACGAGCAGTACTTC
TRBJ2-1 . TRBV5-4 . CASRPGLATSYNEQFF TGTGCCAGCAGGCCTGGGCTAGCGACCTCCTACAATGAGCAGTTCTTC
TRBJ1-2 . TRBV7-2 TRBD1 CASSVTGAIYGYTF TGTGCCAGCAGCGTGACAGGGGCAATCTATGGCTACACCTTC
TRBJ1-2 once TRBV6-1 . CASSVTGSYGYTF TGTGCCAGCAGTGTAACAGGCAGCTATGGCTACACCTTC
TRBJ2-7 . TRBV5-4 . CASSSGGQASYEQYF TGTGCCAGCAGCTCCGGCGGGCAGGCCTCCTACGAGCAGTACTTC
TRBJ2-1 . TRBV29-1 . CSSRGDNEQFF TGCTCTAGCAGGGGGGACAATGAGCAGTTCTTC
TRBJ1-1 many TRBV10-2 . CASRAMDQRAFF TGCGCCAGCAGAGCTATGGACCAGCGGGCTTTCTTT
TRBJ2-5 . TRBV5-1 TRBD1 CASSPTGGEETQYF TGCGCCAGCAGCCCGACAGGGGGCGAAGAGACCCAGTACTTC
TRBJ2-7 . TRBV30 . CASQGGYTYEQYF TGTGCCTCCCAGGGGGGTTACACCTACGAGCAGTACTTC
TRBJ2-3 . TRBV15 TRBD2 CATGGGRGTDTQYF TGTGCCACTGGGGGCGGGAGGGGCACAGATACGCAGTATTTT
TRBJ1-4 . TRBV19 . CASQTEATNEKLFF TGTGCCAGCCAGACAGAGGCAACTAATGAAAAACTGTTTTTT
TRBJ2-7 . TRBV6-5 TRBD1 CASRSTGGERHEQYF TGTGCCAGCAGATCCACAGGGGGCGAAAGACACGAGCAGTACTTC
TRBJ2-1 . TRBV5-1 TRBD2 CASSELAGGVNEQFF TGCGCCAGCAGCGAGCTAGCGGGAGGGGTAAATGAGCAGTTCTTC
TRBJ2-7 . TRBV11-2 TRBD2 CASSLGREVSYEQYF TGTGCCAGCAGCTTAGGTCGGGAGGTGTCCTACGAGCAGTACTTC
TRBJ2-4 . TRBV27 TRBD2 CASSLGLAGRGIQYF TGTGCCAGCAGTTTGGGACTAGCGGGGAGGGGCATTCAGTACTTC
TRBJ2-1 . TRBV11-2 TRBD2 CASTKYLAGEEQFF TGTGCCAGCACAAAGTATCTAGCGGGAGAGGAGCAGTTCTTC
TRBJ2-1 . TRBV29-1 TRBD2 CSVPRSGSSYNEQFF TGCAGCGTCCCAAGAAGCGGGAGTTCCTACAATGAGCAGTTCTTC
TRBJ1-5 . TRBV28 . CASSSRGLPQHF TGTGCCAGCAGTAGCAGGGGATTGCCCCAGCATTTT